The T cell receptor beta chain described here comes from a study of OX40 agonist ivuxolimab in advanced cancers. Across the study: With ivuxolimab, an agonistic anti-OX40 (CD134) antibody, patients were treated. Patients with hepatocellular carcinoma, melanoma, renal cell or head and neck cancer made up the dose-escalation patients. Study findings and constraints: Mean expanded clone counts were higher in CD8+ than CD4+ T cells.

This CDR3 contains 15 residues. V was pared by 1 base and J by 8 bases, with 7 bases of the junction left unmatched. CDR1 and CDR2 (germline): SEHNR, FQNEAQ (reference sequence). Repertoires were generated with immunoSEQ multiplex PCR, while TCRdb's copy carries only in-frame clones and drops some. The profile shows 55,000 to 75,000 clones, approximately 80% of them singletons. With regard to this clone: The antigen is unknown.

The TCR sequence derives from an adult with an advanced solid tumor such as melanoma, head and neck, liver or kidney cancer. The genes are TRBV7-9 and TRBJ1-4; 7 bases line up with TRBD1. This specimen consisted of CD4+ or CD8+ T cells sorted from blood, obtained in a trial of the OX40 agonist ivuxolimab. The CDR3 bases are TGTGCCAGCAGCTTAGAGGGGGCGCTTCGGGAAAAACTGTTTTTT. Protein sequence: CASSLEGALREKLFF.